This T cell receptor (beta chain) was recorded in a study of cytomegalovirus exposure and HLA in healthy donors. Germline V gene data show CDR1 as LNHDA and CDR2 as SQIVND (reference sequence). Trimming at V came to 5 bases and at J to 7 bases, leaving 6 bases not matched to a gene. This CDR3 has 13 residues. Overall study results and limits: In most subjects, TCR beta sequences reportedly gave accurate predictions of HLA-A and HLA-B alleles. Researchers reported in a later analysis that a missense DCLRE1C variant was tied to TCR beta V- and J-gene trimming.

PCR primers comprised 60 Vbeta and 13 Jbeta primers. Clones were sequenced by immunoSEQ multiplex PCR, and TCRdb holds only the in-frame ones, with some missing. The data show about 96,000 clones, approximately 74% seen once. On this clone itself: What it binds is not known.

The sample taken for sequencing was PBMCs. V is TRBV19 and J is TRBJ2-3; 7 nucleotides agree with TRBD1. The receptor comes from a female donor in good health and CMV-seropositive. This chain's CDR3 is CASSQTGLHTQYF. The CDR3 nucleotides are TGTGCCAGTAGTCAGACAGGGCTGCATACGCAGTATTTT.